These T cell receptor beta chains were read from a single sample in a study of blood T cell repertoires in COVID-19. Generated by immunoSEQ multiplex PCR, the TCRdb table keeps only in-frame clones and is missing some. The sample shows some 210,000 clones, 80% to 90% of them seen only once. Sequencing was performed on peripheral blood. The receptors originated from a human donor in a cohort sampled during active COVID-19. The CDR3 runs from the conserved cysteine through the conserved F or W. A D gene is named only where the DNA matches it firmly. Part of the rows lack a size; the others show once, few, many or a class for expanded clones.

v_call	j_call	clone_size	d_call	cdr3_aa	cdr3_nt
TRBV5-1	TRBJ2-1	-	-	CASSLSDNEQFF	TGCGCCAGCAGCTTATCCGACAATGAGCAGTTCTTC
TRBV3-1/TRBV3-2	TRBJ1-5	few	-	CASSQTPEGLLPQHF	TGTGCCAGCAGCCAGACACCAGAGGGACTACTGCCCCAGCATTTT
TRBV9	TRBJ2-3	-	-	CASSLEGGAQYF	TGTGCCAGCAGCCTAGAGGGGGGGGCTCAGTATTTT
TRBV3-1/TRBV3-2	TRBJ1-6	-	-	CATAAGSNSPLHF	TGTGCCACTGCCGCAGGGTCAAATTCACCCCTCCACTTT
TRBV19	TRBJ2-2	-	-	CASSQGSSGELFF	TGTGCCAGTAGTCAGGGGAGTAGCGGGGAGCTGTTTTTT
TRBV5-6	TRBJ2-2	-	TRBD1	CASSFGQGWTGELFF	TGTGCCAGCAGCTTTGGACAGGGATGGACCGGGGAGCTGTTTTTT
TRBV6-6	TRBJ1-2	few	TRBD1	CASNKVDRGNYGYTF	TGTGCCAGCAATAAGGTGGACAGGGGCAACTATGGCTACACCTTC
TRBV5-4	TRBJ1-2	-	-	CAIQVVANYGYTF	TGTGCCATCCAGGTGGTTGCTAACTATGGCTACACCTTC
TRBV24-1	TRBJ1-2	-	TRBD1	CATWGQAYGYTF	TGTGCCACCTGGGGACAGGCCTATGGCTACACCTTC
TRBV10-3	TRBJ2-2	-	-	CAISERGGYTGELFF	TGTGCCATCAGTGAGAGGGGGGGCTACACCGGGGAGCTGTTTTTT
TRBV7-8	TRBJ1-5	once	-	CASSLSDSNQPQHF	TGTGCCAGCAGCTTGTCAGATAGCAATCAGCCCCAGCATTTT
TRBV18	TRBJ2-3	few	-	CASSPPPRSAMSTDTQYF	TGTGCCAGCTCACCGCCCCCCAGGTCCGCAATGAGCACAGATACGCAGTATTTT
TRBV7-2	TRBJ1-4	-	-	CASTQTGGEKLFF	TGTGCCAGCACCCAAACGGGGGGGGAAAAACTGTTTTTT
TRBV29-1	TRBJ2-2	-	-	CSVESRRAGELFF	TGCAGCGTTGAAAGCCGGAGGGCCGGGGAGCTGTTTTTT
TRBV28	TRBJ2-1	-	-	CASSVRGKGGNEQFF	TGTGCCAGCAGTGTCAGGGGGAAAGGAGGGAATGAGCAGTTCTTC
TRBV7-3	TRBJ2-6	-	TRBD1	CASSLNRGSISGANVLTF	TGTGCCAGCAGCCTCAACAGGGGCTCCATCTCTGGGGCCAACGTCCTGACTTTC
TRBV7-9	TRBJ2-1	-	-	CASSLWANNEQFF	TGTGCCAGCAGCTTATGGGCTAACAATGAGCAGTTCTTC
TRBV14	TRBJ2-7	-	TRBD2	CASSPGPRTSGRATVHEQYF	TGTGCCAGCTCTCCGGGACCGCGGACTAGCGGGAGGGCCACCGTCCACGAGCAGTACTTC
TRBV10-3	TRBJ1-2	once	-	CAIGGRENYGYTF	TGTGCCATCGGGGGACGGGAGAACTATGGCTACACCTTC
TRBV29-1	TRBJ2-5	-	-	CSVAVGGAPQETQYF	TGCAGCGTTGCAGTCGGAGGGGCACCCCAAGAGACCCAGTACTTC
TRBV5-8	TRBJ2-5	-	-	CASSLAIVSQETQYF	TGTGCCAGCAGCTTGGCCATCGTTAGTCAAGAGACCCAGTACTTC